The entry that follows covers one T cell receptor (beta chain) sequence. The sample originates from a study of human T cells and chemical hapten exposure. Someone pulled total RNA out of unfractionated whole blood. V gave up 4 bases and J gave up 6 bases; unmatched junction bases: 12. From germline, CDR1 is SGHTA and CDR2 FQGTGA. The CDR3 contains 18 residues. The study used a library that attached unique molecular identifiers to individual cDNA molecules. TCRdb processed the 5' RACE reads anew with MiXCR; each CDR3 protein has one entry. This sample has 150,000 or so distinct CDR3 sequences; roughly 4.1% occur once, and the top ten carry about 1.3%.

The V and J genes are TRBV7-3 and TRBJ2-7; 16 bases fit TRBD2. This TCR was recovered from a female donor in good health. This CDR3 reads CASSSWTGTSGGASEQYF. Written as DNA, the CDR3 is TGTGCCAGCAGCTCCTGGACCGGGACTAGCGGGGGGGCGTCCGAGCAGTACTTC.